This T cell receptor (beta chain) was identified in a study of post-analysis software for immune sequencing data. Study-level background: Secondary progressive, relapsing-remitting and progressive-relapsing multiple sclerosis were among the included disease courses. Study-wide results and caveats: Significantly lower normalized Chao1 diversity was found in patients with multiple sclerosis relative to controls. Patients showed TRBV5-6, TRBV5-1 and TRBV20-1 among roughly 5 TRBV segments more frequent than in controls.

CDR3 size: 15 residues. Germline V lookup: CDR1 MNHNY, CDR2 SVGAGI (reference sequence). Trimming removed 0 bases at V and 0 bases at J, with 7 bases between. Libraries were made from TCR beta cDNA, and they carried unique molecular identifiers. T cells numbering about 0.9 to 10 million yielded cDNA molecules that totaled about 500,000. TCRdb used MiXCR to reprocess the PCR reads, holding one entry per CDR3 protein. The table shows more than 350,000 distinct CDR3 sequences, with about 39% occurring only once. Remarks on this clonotype: Its cognate antigen is unknown.

The TCR sequence derives from a girl aged 2 to 9 with multiple sclerosis. The V call is TRBV6-6, the J call TRBJ2-3; D remains unclear. The specimen sequenced was blood. The CDR3 reads CASSYSRSSTDTQYF. The CDR3 DNA is TGTGCCAGCAGTTACTCGAGGAGTAGCACAGATACGCAGTATTTT.